This TCR beta chain stems from a study of blood T cell repertoires in COVID-19. Germline-derived CDR1 and CDR2 are LNHDA and SQIVND (reference sequence). The CDR3 consists of 14 residues. Trimming removed 8 bases from V and 11 bases from J; junction bases left unmatched: 12. The repertoire was sequenced with immunoSEQ multiplex PCR; TCRdb's copy has only in-frame clones and lacks some. The sample yields over 450,000 clones, 89% seen once. The sample consisted of peripheral blood. The TCR originated in a man aged 18-30 years with COVID-19, enrolled during active disease. This rearrangement joins TRBV19 to TRBJ1-5; 10 bases are a match to TRBD1. The CDR3 reads CASRGQGVSGAQHF. Written as DNA, the CDR3 is TGTGCCAGTCGTGGACAGGGGGTATCAGGGGCCCAGCATTTT. Looking up the rest from reference TRBV19 and TRBJ1-5 gives the full variable domain: DGGITQSPKYLFRKEGQNVTLSCEQNLNHDAMYWYRQDPGQGLRLIYYSQIVNDFQKGDIAEGYSVSREKKESFPLTVTSAQKNPTAFYLCASRGQGVSGAQHFGDGTRLSIL.